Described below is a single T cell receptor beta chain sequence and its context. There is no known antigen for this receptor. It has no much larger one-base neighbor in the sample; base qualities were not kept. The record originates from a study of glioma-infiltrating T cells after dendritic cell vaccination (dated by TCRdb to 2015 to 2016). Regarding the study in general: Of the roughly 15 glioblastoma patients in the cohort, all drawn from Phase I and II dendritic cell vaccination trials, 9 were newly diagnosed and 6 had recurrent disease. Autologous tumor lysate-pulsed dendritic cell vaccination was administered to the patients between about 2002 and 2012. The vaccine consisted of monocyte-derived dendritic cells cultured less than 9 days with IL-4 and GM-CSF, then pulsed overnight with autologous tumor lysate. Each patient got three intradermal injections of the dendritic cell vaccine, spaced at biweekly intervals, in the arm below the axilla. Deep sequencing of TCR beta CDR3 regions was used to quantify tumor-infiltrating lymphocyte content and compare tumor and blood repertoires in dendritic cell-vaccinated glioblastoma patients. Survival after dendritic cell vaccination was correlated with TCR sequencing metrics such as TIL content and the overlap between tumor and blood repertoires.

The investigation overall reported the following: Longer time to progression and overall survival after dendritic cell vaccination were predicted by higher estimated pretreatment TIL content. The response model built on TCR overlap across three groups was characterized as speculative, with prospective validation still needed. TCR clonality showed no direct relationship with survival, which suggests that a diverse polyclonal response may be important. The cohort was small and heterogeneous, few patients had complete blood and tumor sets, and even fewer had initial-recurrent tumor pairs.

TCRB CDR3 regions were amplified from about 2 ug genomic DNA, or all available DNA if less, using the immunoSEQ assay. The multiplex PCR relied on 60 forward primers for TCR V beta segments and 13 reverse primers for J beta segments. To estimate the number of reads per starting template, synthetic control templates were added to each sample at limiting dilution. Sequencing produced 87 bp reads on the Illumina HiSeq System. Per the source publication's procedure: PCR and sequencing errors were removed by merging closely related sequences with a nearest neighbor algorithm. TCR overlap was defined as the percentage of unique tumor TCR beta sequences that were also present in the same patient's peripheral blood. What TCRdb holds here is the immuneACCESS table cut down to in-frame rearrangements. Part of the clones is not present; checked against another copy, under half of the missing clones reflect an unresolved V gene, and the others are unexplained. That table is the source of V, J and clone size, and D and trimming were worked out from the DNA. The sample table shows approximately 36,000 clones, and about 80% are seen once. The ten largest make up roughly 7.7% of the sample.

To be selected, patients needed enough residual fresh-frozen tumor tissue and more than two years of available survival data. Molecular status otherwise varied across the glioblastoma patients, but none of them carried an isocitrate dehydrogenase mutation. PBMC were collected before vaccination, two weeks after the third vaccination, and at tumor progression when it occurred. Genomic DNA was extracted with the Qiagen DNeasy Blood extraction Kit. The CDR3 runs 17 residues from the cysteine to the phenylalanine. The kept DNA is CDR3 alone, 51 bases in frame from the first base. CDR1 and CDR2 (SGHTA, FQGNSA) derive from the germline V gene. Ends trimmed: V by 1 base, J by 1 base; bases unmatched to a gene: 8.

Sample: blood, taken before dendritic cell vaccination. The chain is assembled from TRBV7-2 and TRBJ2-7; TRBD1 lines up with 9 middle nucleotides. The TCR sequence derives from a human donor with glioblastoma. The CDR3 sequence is CASSLGRGTGPSYEQYF. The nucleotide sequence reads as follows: TGTGCCAGCAGCTTAGGCCGCGGGACAGGGCCGTCCTACGAGCAGTACTTC.